This TCR beta chain derives from a study of T cell clonotyping in hematopoietic cell transplantation. Of note for this clone: Its antigen is not known.

Here immunoSEQ multiplex PCR was the method, and the copy in TCRdb shows in-frame clones only, minus some. Of roughly 40,000 clones in the sample, 95% were seen once. V was clipped by 5 bases and J by 6 bases; unmatched bases: 9. From germline, CDR1 is MNHNS and CDR2 SASEGT. This CDR3 region has 15 residues. Study-wide findings and caveats: After transplant, recipient diversity fell while pathologically expanded clonotypes grew through day 180. Broader posttransplant TCR repertoire diversity was predicted by graft donor and pretransplant recipient Inverse Simpson Index values. Few recipient clonotypes overlapped donors; over 95% were de novo at given depth. No sorting was done, leaving CD4 and CD8 contributions mixed.

The clonotype was recovered from a man younger than 40 in good health. Some clones in this sample may be carry-over from other donors' samples. The material sequenced was peripheral blood mononuclear cells. This chain connects TRBV6-1 to TRBJ1-5, with 8 bases that match TRBD1. CDR3: CASSPSTGEGQPQHF. In DNA form, the CDR3 reads TGTGCCAGCAGTCCGTCGACAGGGGAGGGTCAGCCCCAGCATTTT.